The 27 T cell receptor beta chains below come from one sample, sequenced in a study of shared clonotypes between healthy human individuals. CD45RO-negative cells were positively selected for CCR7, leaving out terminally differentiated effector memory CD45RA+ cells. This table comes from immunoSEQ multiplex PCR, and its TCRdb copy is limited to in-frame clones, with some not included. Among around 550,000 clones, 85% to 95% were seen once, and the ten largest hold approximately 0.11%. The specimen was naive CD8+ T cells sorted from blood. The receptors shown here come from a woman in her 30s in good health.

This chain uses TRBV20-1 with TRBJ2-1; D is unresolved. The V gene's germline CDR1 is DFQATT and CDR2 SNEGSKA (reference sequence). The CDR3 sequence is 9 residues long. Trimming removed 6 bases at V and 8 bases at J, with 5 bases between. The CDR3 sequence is CSATHEQFF. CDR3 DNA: TGCAGTGCAACCCATGAGCAGTTCTTC.

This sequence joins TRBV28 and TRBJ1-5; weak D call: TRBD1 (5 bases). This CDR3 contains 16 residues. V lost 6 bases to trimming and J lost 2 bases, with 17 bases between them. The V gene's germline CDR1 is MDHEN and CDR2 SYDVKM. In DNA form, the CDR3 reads TGTGCCAGCAGATCAAACCGGGAAGGGGGCAATCAGCCCCAGCATTTT. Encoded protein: CASRSNREGGNQPQHF.

Here the CDR3 reads CASKPGDRATYEQYF. The CDR3 coding sequence is TGTGCCAGTAAACCCGGGGACAGGGCCACCTACGAGCAGTACTTC. The chain joins TRBV19 to TRBJ2-7; 9 nucleotides align to TRBD1. Germline V lookup: CDR1 LNHDA, CDR2 SQIVND (reference sequence). The CDR3 is 15 residues long. With 7 bases clipped from V and 2 bases from J, the junction kept 9 bases outside the gene matches. The full variable domain, its missing parts supplied by reference TRBV19 and TRBJ2-7, is DGGITQSPKYLFRKEGQNVTLSCEQNLNHDAMYWYRQDPGQGLRLIYYSQIVNDFQKGDIAEGYSVSREKKESFPLTVTSAQKNPTAFYLCASKPGDRATYEQYFGPGTRLTVT.

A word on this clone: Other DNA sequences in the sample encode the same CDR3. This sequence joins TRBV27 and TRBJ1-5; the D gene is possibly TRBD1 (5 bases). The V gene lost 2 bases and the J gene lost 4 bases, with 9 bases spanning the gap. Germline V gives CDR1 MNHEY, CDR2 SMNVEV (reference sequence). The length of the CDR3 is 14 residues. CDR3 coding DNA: TGTGCCAGCAGTTTAACAGGAGGAAATCAGCCCCAGCATTTT. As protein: CASSLTGGNQPQHF.

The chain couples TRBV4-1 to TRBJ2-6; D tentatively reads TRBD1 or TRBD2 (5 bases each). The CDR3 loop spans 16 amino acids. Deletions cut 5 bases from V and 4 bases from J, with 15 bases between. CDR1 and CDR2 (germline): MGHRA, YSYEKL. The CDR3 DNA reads TGCGCCAGCAGCTACGGGGCAGGATCCGGGGCCAACGTCCTGACTTTC. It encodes CASSYGAGSGANVLTF.

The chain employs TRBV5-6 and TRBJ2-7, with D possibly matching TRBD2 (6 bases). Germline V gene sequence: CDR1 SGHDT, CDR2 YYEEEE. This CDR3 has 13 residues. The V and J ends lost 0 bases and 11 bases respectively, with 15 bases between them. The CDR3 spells CASSLGATSWKYF. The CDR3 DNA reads TGTGCCAGCAGCTTGGGCGCGACTAGTTGGAAGTACTTC.

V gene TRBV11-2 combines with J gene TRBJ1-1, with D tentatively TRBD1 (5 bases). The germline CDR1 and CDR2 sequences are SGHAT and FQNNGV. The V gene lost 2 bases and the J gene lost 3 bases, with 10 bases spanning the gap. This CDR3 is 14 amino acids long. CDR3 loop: CASSLMGGDTEAFF. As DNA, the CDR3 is TGTGCCAGCAGCTTAATGGGGGGGGACACTGAAGCTTTCTTT.

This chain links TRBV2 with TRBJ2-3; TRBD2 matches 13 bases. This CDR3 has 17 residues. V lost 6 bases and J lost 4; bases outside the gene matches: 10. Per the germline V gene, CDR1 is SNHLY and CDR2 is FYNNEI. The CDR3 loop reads CASRDTVGLAGSDTQYF. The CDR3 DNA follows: TGTGCCAGCAGGGATACTGTGGGACTAGCGGGATCAGATACGCAGTATTTT.

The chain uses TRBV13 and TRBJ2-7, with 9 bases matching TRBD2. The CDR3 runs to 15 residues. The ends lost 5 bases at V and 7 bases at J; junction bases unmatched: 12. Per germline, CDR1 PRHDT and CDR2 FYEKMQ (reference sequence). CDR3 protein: CASSRGRLAGREQYF. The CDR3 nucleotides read TGTGCCAGCAGCCGAGGCCGCCTAGCGGGACGGGAGCAGTACTTC.

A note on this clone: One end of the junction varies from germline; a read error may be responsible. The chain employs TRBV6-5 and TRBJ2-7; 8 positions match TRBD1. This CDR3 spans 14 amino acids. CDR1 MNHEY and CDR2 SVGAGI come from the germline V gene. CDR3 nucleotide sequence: TGTACCAGCAGTTACTCGGACAGGGTCTACGAGCAGTACTTC. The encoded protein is CTSSYSDRVYEQYF.

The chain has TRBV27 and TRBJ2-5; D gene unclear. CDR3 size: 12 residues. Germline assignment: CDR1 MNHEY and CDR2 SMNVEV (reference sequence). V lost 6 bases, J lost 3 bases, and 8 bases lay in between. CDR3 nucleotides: TGTGCCAGCAGAGGCCCCGAAGAGACCCAGTACTTC. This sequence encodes CASRGPEETQYF.

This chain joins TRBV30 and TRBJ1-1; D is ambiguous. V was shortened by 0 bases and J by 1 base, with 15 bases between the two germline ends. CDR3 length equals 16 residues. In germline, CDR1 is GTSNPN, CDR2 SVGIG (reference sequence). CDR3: CAWSVRLGSWNTEAFF. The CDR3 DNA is TGTGCCTGGAGTGTACGGTTGGGCAGTTGGAACACTGAAGCTTTCTTT. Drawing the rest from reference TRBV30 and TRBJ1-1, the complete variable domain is SQTIHQWPATLVQPVGSPLSLECTVEGTSNPNLYWYRQAAGRGLQLLFYSVGIGQISSEVPQNLSASRPQDRQFILSSKKLLLSDSGFYLCAWSVRLGSWNTEAFFGQGTRLTVV.

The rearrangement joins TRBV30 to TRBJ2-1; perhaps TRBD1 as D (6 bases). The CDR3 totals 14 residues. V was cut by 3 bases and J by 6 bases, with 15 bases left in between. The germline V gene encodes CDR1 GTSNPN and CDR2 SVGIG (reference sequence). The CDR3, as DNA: TGTGCCTGGAGCCTCGGGACATGGGTCAATGAGCAGTTCTTC. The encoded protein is CAWSLGTWVNEQFF.

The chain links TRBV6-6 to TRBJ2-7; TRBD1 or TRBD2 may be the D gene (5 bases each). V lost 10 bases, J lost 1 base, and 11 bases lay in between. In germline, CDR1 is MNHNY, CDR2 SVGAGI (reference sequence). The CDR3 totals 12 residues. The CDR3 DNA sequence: TGTGCCACGCTGGGGGAGTCCTACGAGCAGTACTTC. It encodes CATLGESYEQYF.

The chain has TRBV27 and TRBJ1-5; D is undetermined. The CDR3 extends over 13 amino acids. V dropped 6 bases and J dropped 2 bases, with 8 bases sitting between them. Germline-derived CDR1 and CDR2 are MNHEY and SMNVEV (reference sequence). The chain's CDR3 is CASRLGRNQPQHF. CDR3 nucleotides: TGTGCCAGCAGGCTGGGTCGCAATCAGCCCCAGCATTTT.

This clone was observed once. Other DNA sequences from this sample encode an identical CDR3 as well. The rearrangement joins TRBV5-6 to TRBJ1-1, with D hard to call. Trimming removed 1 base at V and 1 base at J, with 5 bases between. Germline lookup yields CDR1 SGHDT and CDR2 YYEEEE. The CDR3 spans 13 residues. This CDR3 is CASSLRGNTEAFF. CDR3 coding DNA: TGTGCCAGCAGCTTGCGAGGGAACACTGAAGCTTTCTTT.

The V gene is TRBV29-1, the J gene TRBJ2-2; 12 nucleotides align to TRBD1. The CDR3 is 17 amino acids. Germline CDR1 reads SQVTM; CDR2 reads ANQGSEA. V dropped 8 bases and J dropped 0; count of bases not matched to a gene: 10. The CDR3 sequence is CSRLGTGGHSNTGELFF. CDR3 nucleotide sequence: TGCAGCCGCTTGGGGACAGGGGGCCACTCGAACACCGGGGAGCTGTTTTTT.

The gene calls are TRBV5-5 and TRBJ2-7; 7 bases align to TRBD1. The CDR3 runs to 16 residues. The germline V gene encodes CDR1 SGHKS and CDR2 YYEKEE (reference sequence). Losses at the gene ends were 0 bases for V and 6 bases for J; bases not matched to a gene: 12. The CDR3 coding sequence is TGTGCCAGCAGCTTGGGACAGGGTATGCTTTCGGTCGAGCAGTACTTC. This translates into CASSLGQGMLSVEQYF.

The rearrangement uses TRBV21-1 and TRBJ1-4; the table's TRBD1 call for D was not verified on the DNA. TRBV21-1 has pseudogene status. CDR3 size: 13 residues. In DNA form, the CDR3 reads TGTGCCAGCAGCAAAGAAAGGGGTGGGAAACTGTTTTTT. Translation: CASSKERGGKLFF.

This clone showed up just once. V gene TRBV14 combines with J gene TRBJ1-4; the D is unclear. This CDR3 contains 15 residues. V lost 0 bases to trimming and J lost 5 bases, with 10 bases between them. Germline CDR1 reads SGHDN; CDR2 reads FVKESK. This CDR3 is CASSQDRGRNEKLFF. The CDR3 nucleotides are TGTGCCAGCAGCCAAGATCGTGGCAGAAATGAAAAACTGTTTTTT.

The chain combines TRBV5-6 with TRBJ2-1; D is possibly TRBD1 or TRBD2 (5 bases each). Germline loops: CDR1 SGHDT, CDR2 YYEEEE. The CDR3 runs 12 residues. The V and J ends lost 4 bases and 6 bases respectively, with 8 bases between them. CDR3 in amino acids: CASSPGANEQFF. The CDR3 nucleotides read TGTGCCAGCAGCCCCGGGGCCAATGAGCAGTTCTTC.

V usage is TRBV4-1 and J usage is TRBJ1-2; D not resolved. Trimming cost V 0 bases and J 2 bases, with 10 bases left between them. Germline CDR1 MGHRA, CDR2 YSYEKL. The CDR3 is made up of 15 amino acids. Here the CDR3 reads CASSQDPGLNYGYTF. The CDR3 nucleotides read TGCGCCAGCAGCCAAGATCCGGGCCTAAACTATGGCTACACCTTC.

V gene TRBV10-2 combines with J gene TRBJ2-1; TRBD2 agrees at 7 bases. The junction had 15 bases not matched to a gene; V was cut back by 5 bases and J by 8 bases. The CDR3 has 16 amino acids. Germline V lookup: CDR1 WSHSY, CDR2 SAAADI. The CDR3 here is CASSREGRERKDEQFF. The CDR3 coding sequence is TGCGCCAGCAGTAGGGAAGGGCGGGAGAGGAAAGATGAGCAGTTCTTC.

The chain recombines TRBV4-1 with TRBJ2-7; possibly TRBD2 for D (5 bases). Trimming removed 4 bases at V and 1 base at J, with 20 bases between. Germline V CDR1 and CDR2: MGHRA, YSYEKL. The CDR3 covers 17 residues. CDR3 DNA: TGCGCCAGCAGCCCGCAAATAAGGACTCCCGGATCCTACGAGCAGTACTTC. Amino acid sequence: CASSPQIRTPGSYEQYF.

CDR3 DNA sequence: TGTGCCACCAGCAGAGGACGGAATAGCAATCAGCCCCAGCATTTT. It specifies CATSRGRNSNQPQHF. The chain carries TRBV15 and TRBJ1-5; D is unclear. CDR3 length: 15 amino acids. Germline V gives CDR1 LNHNV, CDR2 YYDKDF (reference sequence). V lost 1 base and J 0 bases, leaving 7 bases between the germline ends.

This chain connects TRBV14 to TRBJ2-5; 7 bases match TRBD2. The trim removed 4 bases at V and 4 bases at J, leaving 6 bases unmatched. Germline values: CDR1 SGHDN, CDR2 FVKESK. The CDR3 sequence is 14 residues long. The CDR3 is CASSLRGRVETQYF. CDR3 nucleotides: TGTGCCAGCAGCCTTCGAGGGAGGGTAGAGACCCAGTACTTC.

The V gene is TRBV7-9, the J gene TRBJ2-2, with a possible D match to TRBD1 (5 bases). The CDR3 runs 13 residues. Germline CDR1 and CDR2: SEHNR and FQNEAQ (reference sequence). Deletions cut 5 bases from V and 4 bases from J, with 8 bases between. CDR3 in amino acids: CASSDSPTGELFF. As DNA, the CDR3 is TGTGCCAGCAGCGACAGTCCCACCGGGGAGCTGTTTTTT.